This record covers a single T cell receptor beta chain. Original processing methods: Quantification of nucleated cells was approximated via reference gene primer amplification. Only in-frame clones appear in the TCRdb table, and some are missing; sequencing was by immunoSEQ multiplex PCR. V, J and clone size were drawn from that table, and D and trimming were deduced from the DNA. The sample lists 110,000 to 150,000 clones; over 75% were seen once. Germline CDR1 and CDR2: SEHNR and FQNEAQ (reference sequence). V was pared by 4 bases and J by 4 bases, with 7 bases of the junction left unmatched. This CDR3 is 15 amino acids long. This sample is drawn from a study of blood T cell repertoires in COVID-19. Overall study context: Acute and convalescent COVID-19 samples came from the United States, Italy and Spain. PBMCs, B-cell-depleted T cells, or T cells provided the cDNA or gDNA that made up the material.

The chain joins TRBV7-9 to TRBJ2-5; 9 bases are a match to TRBD1. This clonotype originated in a man between 65 and 85 years old with acute or convalescent COVID-19. Sequencing was carried out using peripheral blood. CDR3 sequence (DNA): TGTGCCAGCAGCTATGGGACAGGGATTACAGAGACCCAGTACTTC. This translates into CASSYGTGITETQYF.